The clone carrying this TCR beta chain turned up a few times. Per the study methods: Amplification with reference gene primers provided the estimates of nucleated cell counts. Only in-frame clones appear in the TCRdb table, and some are missing; sequencing was by immunoSEQ multiplex PCR. V, J and clone size were drawn from that table, and D and trimming were deduced from the DNA. This sample has about 47,000 clones, with approximately 84% found just once. Trimming removed 5 bases from V and 8 bases from J; junction bases left unmatched: 3. The CDR3 is 14 residues long. Germline V gives CDR1 ENHRY, CDR2 SYGVKD. The entry originates in a study of blood T cell repertoires in COVID-19. About the research overall: Specimens from acute and convalescent COVID-19 originated in the United States, Italy and Spain. The analysed material was cDNA or gDNA that came from T cells, B-cell-depleted T cells, or PBMCs.

The origin of this receptor is a man aged 45-65 years with acute or convalescent COVID-19. Sequenced sample: peripheral blood. The chain links TRBV10-3 to TRBJ1-6, with 10 nucleotides matching TRBD1. CDR3: CAISRDRGDSPLHF. The CDR3 coding sequence is TGTGCCATCAGTAGGGACAGGGGAGATTCACCCCTCCACTTT.